This T cell receptor (beta chain) appears in the sequencing data of a study of PD-L1 blockade in urothelial cancer. Across the whole study: Males with bladder-origin urothelial cancer made up about 90% of the roughly 29 patients. Median blood clonality was around 0.08, with around 77,000 unique TCRs.

The CDR3 totals 16 residues. The germline V gene encodes CDR1 SGHRS and CDR2 YFSETQ. V dropped 4 bases and J dropped 2 bases, with 16 bases sitting between them. General study points: Tumor-associated clones in the blood of durable-benefit patients grew more at 3 weeks.

As concerns this clone: The antigen is unknown.

Here immunoSEQ multiplex PCR was the method, and the copy in TCRdb shows in-frame clones only, minus some. This table holds over 75,000 clones, under 90% found once. The time point: pretreatment peripheral blood. The rearrangement uses TRBV5-1 and TRBJ1-3; D ambiguous. The clonotype originates from a man aged 55 to 69 with urothelial cancer. Source: PBMCs, taken around atezolizumab (anti-PD-L1) treatment. The CDR3 DNA is TGCGCCAGCAGCGCAGGACTGCTTATCACTGGAAACACCATATATTTT. It encodes CASSAGLLITGNTIYF. Combining the CDR3 with reference TRBV5-1 and TRBJ1-3 gives the whole variable domain KAGVTQTPRYLIKTRGQQVTLSCSPISGHRSVSWYQQTPGQGLQFLFEYFSETQRNKGNFPGRFSGRQFSNSRSEMNVSTLELGDSALYLCASSAGLLITGNTIYFGEGSWLTVV.